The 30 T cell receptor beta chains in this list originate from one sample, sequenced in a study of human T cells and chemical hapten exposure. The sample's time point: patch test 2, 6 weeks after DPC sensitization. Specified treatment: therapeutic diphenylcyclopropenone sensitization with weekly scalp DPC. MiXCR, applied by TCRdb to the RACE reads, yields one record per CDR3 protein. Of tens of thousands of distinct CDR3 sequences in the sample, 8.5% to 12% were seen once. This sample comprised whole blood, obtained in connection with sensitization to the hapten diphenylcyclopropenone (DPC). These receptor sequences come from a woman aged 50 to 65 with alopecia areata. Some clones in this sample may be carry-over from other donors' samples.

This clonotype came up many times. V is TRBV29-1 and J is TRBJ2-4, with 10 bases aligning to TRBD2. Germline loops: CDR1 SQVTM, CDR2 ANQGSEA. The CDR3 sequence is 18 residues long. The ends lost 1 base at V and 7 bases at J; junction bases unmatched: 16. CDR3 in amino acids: CSVEAQVRSSGRVNIQYF. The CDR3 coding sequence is TGCAGCGTTGAAGCCCAGGTCAGGTCTAGCGGGAGAGTTAACATTCAGTACTTC.

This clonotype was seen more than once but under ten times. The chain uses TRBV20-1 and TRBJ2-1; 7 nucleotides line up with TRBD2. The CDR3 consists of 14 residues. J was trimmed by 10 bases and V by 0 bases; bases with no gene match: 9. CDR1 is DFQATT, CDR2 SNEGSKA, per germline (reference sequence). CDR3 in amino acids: CSARDVGGTKEQFF. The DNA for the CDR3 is TGCAGTGCTAGAGATGTGGGGGGGACTAAAGAGCAGTTCTTC.

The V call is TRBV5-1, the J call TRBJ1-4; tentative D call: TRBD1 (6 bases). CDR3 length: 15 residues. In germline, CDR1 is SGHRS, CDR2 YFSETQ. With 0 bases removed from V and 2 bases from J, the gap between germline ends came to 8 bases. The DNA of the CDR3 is TGCGCCAGCAGCTTGGTCACAGGGACTAATGAAAAACTGTTTTTT. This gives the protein CASSLVTGTNEKLFF.

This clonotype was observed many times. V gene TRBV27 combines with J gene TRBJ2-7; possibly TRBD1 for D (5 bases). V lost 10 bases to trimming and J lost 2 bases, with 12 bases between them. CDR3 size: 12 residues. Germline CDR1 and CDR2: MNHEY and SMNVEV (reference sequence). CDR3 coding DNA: TGTGCCAAAACGACAGAAGCCTACGAGCAGTACTTC. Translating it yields CAKTTEAYEQYF.

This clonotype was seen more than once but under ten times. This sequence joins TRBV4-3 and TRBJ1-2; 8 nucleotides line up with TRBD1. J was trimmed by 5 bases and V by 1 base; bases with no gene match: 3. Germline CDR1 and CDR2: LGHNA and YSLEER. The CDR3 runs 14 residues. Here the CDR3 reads CASSQVDRDYGYTF. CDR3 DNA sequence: TGCGCCAGCAGCCAAGTGGACAGGGATTATGGCTACACCTTC.

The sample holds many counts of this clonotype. CDR3 coding DNA: TGTGCCAGCAGCCCGGGGCTTGGGGGACAGTCCTACGAGCAGTACTTC. This encodes CASSPGLGGQSYEQYF. The chain carries TRBV7-7 and TRBJ2-7, with 7 bases fitting TRBD1. Trimming removed 5 bases from V and 1 base from J; junction bases left unmatched: 11. The CDR3 runs to 16 residues. CDR1 and CDR2 from the germline V gene are SSHAT and FNYEAQ (reference sequence).

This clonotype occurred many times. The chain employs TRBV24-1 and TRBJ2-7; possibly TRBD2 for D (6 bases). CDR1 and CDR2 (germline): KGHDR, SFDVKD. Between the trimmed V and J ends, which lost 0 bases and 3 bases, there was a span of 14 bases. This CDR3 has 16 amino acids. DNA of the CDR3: TGTGCCACCAGTGATTTGGTGGCTAGCGAAATCTACGAGCAGTACTTC. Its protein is CATSDLVASEIYEQYF.

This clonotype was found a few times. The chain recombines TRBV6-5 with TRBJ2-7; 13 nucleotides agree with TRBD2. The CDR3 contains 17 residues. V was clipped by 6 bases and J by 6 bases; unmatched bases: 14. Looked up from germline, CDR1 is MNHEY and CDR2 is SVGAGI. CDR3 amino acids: CASRGLAGAPILGEQYF. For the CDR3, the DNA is TGTGCCAGCAGAGGACTAGCGGGAGCCCCAATCCTTGGCGAGCAGTACTTC.

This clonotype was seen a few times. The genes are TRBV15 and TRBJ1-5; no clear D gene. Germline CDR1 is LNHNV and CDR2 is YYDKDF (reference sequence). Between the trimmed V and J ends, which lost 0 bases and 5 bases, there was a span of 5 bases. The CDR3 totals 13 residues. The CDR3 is CATSRDLDQPQHF. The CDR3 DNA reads TGTGCCACCAGCAGAGATCTGGATCAGCCCCAGCATTTT.

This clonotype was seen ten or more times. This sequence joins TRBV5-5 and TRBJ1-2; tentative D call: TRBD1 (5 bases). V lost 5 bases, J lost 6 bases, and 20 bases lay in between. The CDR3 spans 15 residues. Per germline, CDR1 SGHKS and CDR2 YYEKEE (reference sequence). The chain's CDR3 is CASSLSPSSGNGYTF. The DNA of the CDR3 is TGTGCCAGCAGTCTCTCCCCGTCCTCAGGGAATGGCTACACCTTC.

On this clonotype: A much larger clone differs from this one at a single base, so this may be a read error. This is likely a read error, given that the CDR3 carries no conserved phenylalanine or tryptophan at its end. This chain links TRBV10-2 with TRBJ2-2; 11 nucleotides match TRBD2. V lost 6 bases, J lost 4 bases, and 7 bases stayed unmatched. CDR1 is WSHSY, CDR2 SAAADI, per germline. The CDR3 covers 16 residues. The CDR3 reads CASRPSGTSGTGELFL. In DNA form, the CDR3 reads TGCGCCAGCAGACCCTCCGGGACTAGCGGCACCGGGGAGCTGTTTCTT.

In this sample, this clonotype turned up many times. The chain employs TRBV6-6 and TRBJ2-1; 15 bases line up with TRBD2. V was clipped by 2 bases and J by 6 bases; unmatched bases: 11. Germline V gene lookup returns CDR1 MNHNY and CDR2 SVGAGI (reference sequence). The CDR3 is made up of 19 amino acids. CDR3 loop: CASSYPRTSGREEGNEQFF. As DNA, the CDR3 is TGTGCCAGCAGTTACCCGCGGACTAGCGGGAGGGAAGAGGGCAATGAGCAGTTCTTC.

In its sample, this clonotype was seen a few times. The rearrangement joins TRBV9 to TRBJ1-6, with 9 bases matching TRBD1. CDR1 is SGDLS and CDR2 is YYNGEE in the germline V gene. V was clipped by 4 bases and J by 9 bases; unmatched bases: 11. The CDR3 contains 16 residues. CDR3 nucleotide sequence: TGTGCCAGCAGCTCCGATTTGGGACAGGGAGCTTCACCCCTCCACTTT. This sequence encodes CASSSDLGQGASPLHF.

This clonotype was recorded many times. CDR3 sequence (DNA): TGCGCCAGCAGTGAAATTGTCGGGACCCAGTACTTC. It translates to CASSEIVGTQYF. V usage is TRBV10-2 and J usage is TRBJ2-5; no reliable D call. CDR1 WSHSY and CDR2 SAAADI come from the germline V gene. The germline V and J ends were trimmed by 3 bases and 7 bases, with 9 bases remaining between them. CDR3 length: 12 residues.

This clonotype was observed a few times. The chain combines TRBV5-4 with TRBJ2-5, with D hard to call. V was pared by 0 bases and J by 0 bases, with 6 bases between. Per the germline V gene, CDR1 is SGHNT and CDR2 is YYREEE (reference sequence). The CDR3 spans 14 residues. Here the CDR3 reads CASSLVVDQETQYF. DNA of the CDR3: TGTGCCAGCAGCTTGGTGGTAGACCAAGAGACCCAGTACTTC.

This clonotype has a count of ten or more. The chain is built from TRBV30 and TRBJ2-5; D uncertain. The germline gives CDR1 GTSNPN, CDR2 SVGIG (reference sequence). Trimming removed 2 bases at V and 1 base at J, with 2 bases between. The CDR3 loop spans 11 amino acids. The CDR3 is CAWSLQETQYF. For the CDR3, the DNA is TGTGCCTGGAGTCTCCAAGAGACCCAGTACTTC.

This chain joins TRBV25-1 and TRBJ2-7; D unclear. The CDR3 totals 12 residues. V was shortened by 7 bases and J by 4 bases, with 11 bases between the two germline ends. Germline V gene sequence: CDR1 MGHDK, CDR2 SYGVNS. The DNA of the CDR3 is TGTGCCAGCAAATTTGGTTCTTACGAGCAGTACTTC. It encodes CASKFGSYEQYF.

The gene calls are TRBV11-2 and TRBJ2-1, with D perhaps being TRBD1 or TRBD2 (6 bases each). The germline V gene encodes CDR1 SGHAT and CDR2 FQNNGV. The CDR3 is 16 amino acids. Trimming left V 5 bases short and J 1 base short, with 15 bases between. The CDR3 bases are TGTGCCAGCAGCCGAGGTGGGGGGCGATCCTACAATGAGCAGTTCTTC. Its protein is CASSRGGGRSYNEQFF.

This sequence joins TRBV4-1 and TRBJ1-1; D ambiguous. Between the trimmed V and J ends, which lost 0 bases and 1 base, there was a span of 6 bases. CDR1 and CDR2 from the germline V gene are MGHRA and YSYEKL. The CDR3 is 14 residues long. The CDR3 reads CASSQDRTNTEAFF. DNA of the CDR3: TGCGCCAGCAGCCAAGATAGGACGAACACTGAAGCTTTCTTT.

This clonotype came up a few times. In DNA form, the CDR3 reads TGTGCCAGCAGCTTGGGGCTGGACGGGACAATAACTGGCTACACCTTC. It codes for CASSLGLDGTITGYTF. This chain joins TRBV5-5 and TRBJ1-2; D is perhaps TRBD1 (6 bases). V lost 0 bases to trimming and J lost 7 bases, with 19 bases between them. Germline loops: CDR1 SGHKS, CDR2 YYEKEE (reference sequence). The CDR3 consists of 16 residues.

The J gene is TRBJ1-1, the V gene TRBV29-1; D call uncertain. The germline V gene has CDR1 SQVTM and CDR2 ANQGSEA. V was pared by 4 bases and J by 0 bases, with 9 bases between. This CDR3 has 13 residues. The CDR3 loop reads CSVVGYVNTEAFF. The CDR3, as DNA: TGCAGCGTTGTCGGGTATGTGAACACTGAAGCTTTCTTT.

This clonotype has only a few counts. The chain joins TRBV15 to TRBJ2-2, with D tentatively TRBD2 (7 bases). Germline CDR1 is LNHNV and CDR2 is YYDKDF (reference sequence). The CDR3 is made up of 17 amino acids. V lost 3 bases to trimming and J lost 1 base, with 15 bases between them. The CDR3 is CATSSEAGAVNTGELFF. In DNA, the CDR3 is TGTGCCACCAGCAGTGAGGCGGGGGCGGTGAACACCGGGGAGCTGTTTTTT.

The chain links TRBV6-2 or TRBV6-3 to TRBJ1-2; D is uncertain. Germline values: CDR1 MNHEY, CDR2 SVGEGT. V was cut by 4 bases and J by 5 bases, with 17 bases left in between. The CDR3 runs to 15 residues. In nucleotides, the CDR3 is TGTGCCAGCAGTTCCCCATCGGAGGGTCGATATGGCTACACCTTC. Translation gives CASSSPSEGRYGYTF.

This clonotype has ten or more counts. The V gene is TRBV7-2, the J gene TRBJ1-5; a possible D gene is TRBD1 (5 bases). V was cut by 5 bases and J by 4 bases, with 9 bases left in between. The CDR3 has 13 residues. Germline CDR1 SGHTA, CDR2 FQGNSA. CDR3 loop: CASSPDRNQPQHF. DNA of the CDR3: TGTGCCAGCAGCCCCGACAGAAATCAGCCCCAGCATTTT. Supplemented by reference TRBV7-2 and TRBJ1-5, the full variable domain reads GAGVSQSPSNKVTEKGKDVELRCDPISGHTALYWYRQSLGQGLEFLIYFQGNSAPDKSGLPSDRFSAERTGGSVSTLTIQRTQQEDSAVYLCASSPDRNQPQHFGDGTRLSIL.

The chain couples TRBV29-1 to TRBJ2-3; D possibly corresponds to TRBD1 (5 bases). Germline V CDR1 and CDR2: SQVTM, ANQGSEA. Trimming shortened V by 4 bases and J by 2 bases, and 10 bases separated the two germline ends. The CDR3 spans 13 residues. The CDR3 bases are TGCAGCGTTGCAGCCAGGGTCACAGATACGCAGTATTTT. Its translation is CSVAARVTDTQYF.

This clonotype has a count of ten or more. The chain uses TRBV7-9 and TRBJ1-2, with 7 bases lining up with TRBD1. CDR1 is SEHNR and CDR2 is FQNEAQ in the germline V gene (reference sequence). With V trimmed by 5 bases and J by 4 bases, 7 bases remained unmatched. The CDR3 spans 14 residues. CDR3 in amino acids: CASSRGQNIYGYTF. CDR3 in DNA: TGTGCCAGCAGCAGGGGACAGAATATCTATGGCTACACCTTC.

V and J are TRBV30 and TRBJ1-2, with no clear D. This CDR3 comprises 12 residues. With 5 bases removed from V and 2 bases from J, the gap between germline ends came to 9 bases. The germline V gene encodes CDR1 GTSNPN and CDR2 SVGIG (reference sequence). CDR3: CAWGVLNYGYTF. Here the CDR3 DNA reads TGTGCCTGGGGGGTCCTGAACTATGGCTACACCTTC.

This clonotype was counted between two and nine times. The CDR3 is CASRRGERDEQYF. In nucleotides, the CDR3 is TGTGCCAGCAGACGGGGCGAGAGGGACGAGCAGTACTTC. This rearrangement joins TRBV12-3 or TRBV12-4 to TRBJ2-7; possibly TRBD1 or TRBD2 for D (5 bases each). Trimming removed 6 bases at V and 5 bases at J, with 14 bases between. The CDR3 covers 13 residues.

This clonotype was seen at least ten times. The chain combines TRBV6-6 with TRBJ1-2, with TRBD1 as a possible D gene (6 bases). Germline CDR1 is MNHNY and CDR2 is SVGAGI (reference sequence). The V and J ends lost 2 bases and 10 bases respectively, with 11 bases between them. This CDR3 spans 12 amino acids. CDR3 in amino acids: CASSYGGAVYTF. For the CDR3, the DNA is TGTGCCAGCAGTTACGGGGGGGCCGTCTACACCTTC.

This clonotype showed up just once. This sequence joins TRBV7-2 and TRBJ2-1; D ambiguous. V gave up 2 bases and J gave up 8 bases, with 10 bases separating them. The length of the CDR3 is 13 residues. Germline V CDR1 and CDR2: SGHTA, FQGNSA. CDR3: CASSLYRIDEQFF. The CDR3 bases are TGTGCCAGCAGCTTATACCGAATCGATGAGCAGTTCTTC.